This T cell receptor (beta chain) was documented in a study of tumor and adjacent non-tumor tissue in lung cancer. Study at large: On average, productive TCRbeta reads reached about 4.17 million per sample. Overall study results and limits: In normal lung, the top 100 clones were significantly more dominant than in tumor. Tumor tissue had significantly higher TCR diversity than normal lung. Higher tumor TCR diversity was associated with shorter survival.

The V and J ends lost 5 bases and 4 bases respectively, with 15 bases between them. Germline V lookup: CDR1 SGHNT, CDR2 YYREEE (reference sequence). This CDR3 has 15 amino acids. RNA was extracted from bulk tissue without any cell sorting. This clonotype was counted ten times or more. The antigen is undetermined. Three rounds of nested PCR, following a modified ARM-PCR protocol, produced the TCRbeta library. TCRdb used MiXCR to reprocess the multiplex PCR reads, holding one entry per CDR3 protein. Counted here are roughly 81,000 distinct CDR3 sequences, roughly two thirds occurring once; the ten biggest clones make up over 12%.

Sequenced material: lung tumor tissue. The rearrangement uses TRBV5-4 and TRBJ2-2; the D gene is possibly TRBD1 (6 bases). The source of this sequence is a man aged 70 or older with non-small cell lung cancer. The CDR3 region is CASRYDRIGTGELFF. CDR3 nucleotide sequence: TGTGCCAGCAGATACGACAGGATCGGCACCGGGGAGCTGTTTTTT.